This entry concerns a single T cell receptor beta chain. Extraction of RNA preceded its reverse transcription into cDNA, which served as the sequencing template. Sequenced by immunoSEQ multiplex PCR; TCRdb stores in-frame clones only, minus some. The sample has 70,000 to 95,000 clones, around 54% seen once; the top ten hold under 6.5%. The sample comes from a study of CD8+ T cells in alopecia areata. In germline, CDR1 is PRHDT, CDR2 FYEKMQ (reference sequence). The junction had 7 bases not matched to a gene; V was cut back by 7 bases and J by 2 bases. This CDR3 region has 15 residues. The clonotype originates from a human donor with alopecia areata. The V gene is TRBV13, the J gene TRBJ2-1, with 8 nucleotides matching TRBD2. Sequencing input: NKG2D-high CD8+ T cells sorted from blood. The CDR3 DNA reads TGTGCCAGCAACGTAGCGGGGATTCCCTACAATGAGCAGTTCTTC. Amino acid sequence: CASNVAGIPYNEQFF.